This is a list of T cell receptor beta chains from one sample in a study of CD8+CD57+ T cells in acquired aplastic anemia. MiXCR was run by TCRdb on the reads, yielding one entry per CDR3 protein. The sample records hundreds of thousands of distinct CDR3 sequences, approximately 33% being singletons. What was sequenced was sorted CD4+, CD8+, or CD8+CD57+ T cells (not recorded which) from PBMCs. The receptor source for this set is a human donor with aplastic anemia. Both conserved end residues are part of each CDR3. The D gene is left open where the match is weak. Some rows mark clone size as missing; the rest say once, few, many or name a class of expanded clone.

>TRBJ1-1|NA|TRBV6-5|few
TGTGCCAGCAGATACAGGTTGAACACTGAAGCTTTCTTT
CASRYRLNTEAFF
>TRBJ1-4|NA|TRBV20-1|NA
TGCAGTGCTAGGAGGGACCCAAATGAAAAACTGTTTTTT
CSARRDPNEKLFF
>TRBJ1-5|TRBD1|TRBV27|NA
TGTGCCAGCAGTCCACTCGACAGGGGATCGATGTATAGCAATCAGCCCCAGCATTTT
CASSPLDRGSMYSNQPQHF
>TRBJ2-4|TRBD1|TRBV2|NA
TGTGCCAGCAGTGAAGCCCCCGGGACAGGGGACAAAAACATTCAGTACTTC
CASSEAPGTGDKNIQYF
>TRBJ2-7|TRBD1|TRBV7-4|NA
TGTGCCAGCAGCGCATGGGACAGGAGGCGAACTTACGAGCAGTACTTC
CASSAWDRRRTYEQYF
>TRBJ1-2|NA|TRBV7-3|many
TGTGCCAGCAGCTTAAAGTCAGGGCTTCTTGCTGGCTACACCTTC
CASSLKSGLLAGYTF
>TRBJ2-5|NA|TRBV29-1|NA
TGCAGCACTGGCCCGTTATCGGGGGCCCAGTACTTC
CSTGPLSGAQYF
>TRBJ1-2|TRBD1|TRBV20-1|NA
TGCAGTGCTAGAGGCCAAGACAGGGGGCATGGCTACACCTTC
CSARGQDRGHGYTF
>TRBJ1-2|NA|TRBV19|NA
TGTGCCAGTCGCGGAGTCAGCGTTAGCTACACCTTC
CASRGVSVSYTF
>TRBJ2-7|TRBD2|TRBV25-1|NA
TGTGCCAGCAGTCTCGGTGGGGCGGGAGGGCCAGACGAGCAGTACTTC
CASSLGGAGGPDEQYF
>TRBJ2-3|NA|TRBV20-1|NA
TGCAGTGCTCCCTCCGCGGCTGAAAGCACAGATACGCAGTATTTT
CSAPSAAESTDTQYF
>TRBJ2-6|TRBD1|TRBV15|NA
TGTGCCACCAGCCCTCGCACTGGGACAGGGGCTGGGGCCAACGTCCTGACTTTC
CATSPRTGTGAGANVLTF
>TRBJ1-1|NA|TRBV10-3|few
TGTGCCATCAGTGAGTCAGGACAGTTCGGCACTGAAGCTTTCTTT
CAISESGQFGTEAFF
>TRBJ1-2|NA|TRBV4-3|NA
TGCGCCAGCAGCCAAGAGATCGGCAGCCACTATGGCTACACCTTC
CASSQEIGSHYGYTF
>TRBJ2-7|NA|TRBV6-5|few
TGTGCCAGCAGTTACGGGGGACCGCGGGACTCCTACGAGCAGTACTTC
CASSYGGPRDSYEQYF
>TRBJ2-3|NA|TRBV5-1|NA
TGCGCCAGCAGCTTGGAGGCTAGCCCCAGGGTCTCAGATACGCAGTATTTT
CASSLEASPRVSDTQYF
>TRBJ1-2|NA|TRBV29-1|many
TGCAGCGTTGAAGGGGCAGGGAGGGAGAATGGCTACACCTTC
CSVEGAGRENGYTF
>TRBJ1-5|NA|TRBV20-1|many
TGCAGTGCTAGTAAGTTAGGGGACAAGAACATTCAGCCCCAGCATTTT
CSASKLGDKNIQPQHF
>TRBJ1-2|TRBD1|TRBV11-2|NA
TGTGCCAGCTCACCGGTGGTCGGACAGGAATCGATGAACTATGGCTACACCTTC
CASSPVVGQESMNYGYTF
>TRBJ2-2|TRBD1|TRBV7-8|NA
TGTGCCAGCAGTTCCGGGACAGAGTATACCGGGGAGCTGTTTTTT
CASSSGTEYTGELFF
>TRBJ2-1|NA|TRBV9|NA
TGTGCCAGCAGCTTCCGGGACACCTACAATGAGCAGTTCTTC
CASSFRDTYNEQFF
>TRBJ1-6|TRBD1|TRBV9|many
TGTGCCAGCAGCGTAGCGCAGGGGGACTCCTATAATTCACCCCTCCACTTT
CASSVAQGDSYNSPLHF
>TRBJ1-3|NA|TRBV24-1|once
TGTGCCACCAGTTTTCCGGGGCGATCTGGAAACACCATATATTTT
CATSFPGRSGNTIYF
>TRBJ1-6|NA|TRBV2|many
TGTGCCAGCAGTAACCGCGAGGGTAACGGTTCACCCCTCCACTTT
CASSNREGNGSPLHF
>TRBJ1-2|TRBD1|TRBV10-3|NA
TGTGCCATCAGTGGACAGGGGGGTTCTGGAAACACCTTC
CAISGQGGSGNTF
>TRBJ2-7|NA|TRBV25-1|many
TGTGCCAGCAGTGCTCTAGGTTCCTACGAGCAGTACTTC
CASSALGSYEQYF
>TRBJ2-7|NA|TRBV6-1|NA
TGTGCCAGCAGTGAACGGGGAGATTACTACGAGCAGTACTTC
CASSERGDYYEQYF
>TRBJ1-5|TRBD1|TRBV5-6|few
TGTGCCAGCAGCTTGTACAGGGGATATCAGCCCCAGCATTTT
CASSLYRGYQPQHF
>TRBJ2-3|NA|TRBV20-1|NA
TGCAGCCCCCGGGTTGGGGGTAGCACAGATACGCAGTATTTT
CSPRVGGSTDTQYF
>TRBJ1-6|NA|TRBV7-2|many
TGTGCCAGCAGAGCAGCGGACAGCCCTAATTCACCCCTCCACTTT
CASRAADSPNSPLHF
>TRBJ1-5|NA|TRBV19|NA
TGTGCCAGTAGGGGCGACACCCTCAATCAGCCCCAGCATTTT
CASRGDTLNQPQHF
>TRBJ2-1|TRBD2|TRBV24-1|NA
TGTGCCACCAGTGATTCGTGGAGCGGGGCTGAGCAGTTCTTC
CATSDSWSGAEQFF
>TRBJ2-7|NA|TRBV15|once
TGTGCCACCAGCCCCGTCGGACGCAGCCGACAGTTCTACGAGCAGTACTTC
CATSPVGRSRQFYEQYF
>TRBJ1-5|TRBD1|TRBV9|NA
TGTGCCAGCAGGGACGGGACAGTGTATAGCAATCAGCCCCAGCGTTTT
CASRDGTVYSNQPQRF
>TRBJ1-5|TRBD1|TRBV7-3|many
TGTGCCAGCAGCTCGGACAGGGATCAGCCCCAGCATTTT
CASSSDRDQPQHF
>TRBJ1-1|NA|TRBV15|few
TGTGCCACCAGCAGTTCCTACCCACTGGGAGGGGCCCTGAACACTGAAGCTTTCTTT
CATSSSYPLGGALNTEAFF
>TRBJ2-7|NA|TRBV7-2|few
TGTGCCAGCAGCTTAAAACAGGCGGCCGACGAGCAGTACTTC
CASSLKQAADEQYF
>TRBJ2-7|NA|TRBV10-1|NA
TGCGCCAGCAGACAGGGACCCTACGAGCAGTACTTC
CASRQGPYEQYF
>TRBJ2-3|NA|TRBV7-3|few
TGTGCCAGCAGCTTAGGGTCAGACGATACGCAGTATTTT
CASSLGSDDTQYF
>TRBJ2-7|NA|TRBV7-2|NA
TGTGCCAGCAGCCGCTTAAATTGGGGCTCGGGGGAGCAGTACTTC
CASSRLNWGSGEQYF
>TRBJ1-2|NA|TRBV4-1|NA
TGCGCCAGCAGCCCTACGGGGGTCGATTATGGCTACACCTTC
CASSPTGVDYGYTF
>TRBJ1-2|TRBD1|TRBV19|NA
TGTGCCTGCCCTGAGGTAGGGGGCTTGAGGGGCTACACCTTC
CACPEVGGLRGYTF
>TRBJ1-3|NA|TRBV14|few
TGTGCCAGCAGCTCGGGGGACTCTGGAAACACCATATATTTT
CASSSGDSGNTIYF